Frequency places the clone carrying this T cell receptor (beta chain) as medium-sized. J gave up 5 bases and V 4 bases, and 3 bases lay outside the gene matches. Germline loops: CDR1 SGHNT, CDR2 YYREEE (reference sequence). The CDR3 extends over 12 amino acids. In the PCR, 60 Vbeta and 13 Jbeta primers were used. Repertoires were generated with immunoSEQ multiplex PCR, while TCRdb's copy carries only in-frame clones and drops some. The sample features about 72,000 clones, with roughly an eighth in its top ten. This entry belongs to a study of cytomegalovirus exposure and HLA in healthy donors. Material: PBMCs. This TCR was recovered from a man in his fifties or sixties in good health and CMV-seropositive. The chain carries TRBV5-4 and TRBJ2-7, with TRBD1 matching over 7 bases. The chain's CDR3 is CASSLDRDEQYF. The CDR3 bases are TGTGCCAGCAGCCTCGACAGGGACGAGCAGTACTTC.